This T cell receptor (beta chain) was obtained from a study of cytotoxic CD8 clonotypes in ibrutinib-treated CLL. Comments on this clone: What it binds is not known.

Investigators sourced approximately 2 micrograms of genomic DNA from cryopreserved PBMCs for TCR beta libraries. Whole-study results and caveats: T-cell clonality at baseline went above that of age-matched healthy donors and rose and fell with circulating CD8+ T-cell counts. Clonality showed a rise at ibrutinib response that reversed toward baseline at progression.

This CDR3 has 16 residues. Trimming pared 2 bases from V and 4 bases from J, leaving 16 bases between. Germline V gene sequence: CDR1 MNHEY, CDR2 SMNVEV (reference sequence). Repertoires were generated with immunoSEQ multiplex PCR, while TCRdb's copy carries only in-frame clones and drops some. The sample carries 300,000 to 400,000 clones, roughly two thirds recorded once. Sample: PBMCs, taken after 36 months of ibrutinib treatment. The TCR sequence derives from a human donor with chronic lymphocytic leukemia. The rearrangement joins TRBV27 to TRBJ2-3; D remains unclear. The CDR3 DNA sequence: TGTGCCAGCAGTTTACGGATAGGCGCTGGGTCAGATACGCAGTATTTT. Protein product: CASSLRIGAGSDTQYF.